Below are 25 T cell receptor beta chains sequenced from a single sample in a study of blood T cell repertoires in COVID-19. Assay used: immunoSEQ multiplex PCR; TCRdb lists only in-frame clones, some missing. Seen here are about 220,000 clones, 75% to 90% observed once, and the top ten hold 4% to 5.5%. Material for sequencing was peripheral blood. These receptors were collected from a human donor in a cohort sampled during active COVID-19.

The chain has TRBV20-1 and TRBJ2-1, with D unresolved. Germline V CDR1 and CDR2: DFQATT, SNEGSKA (reference sequence). Between the trimmed V and J ends, which lost 8 bases and 7 bases, there was a span of 6 bases. The CDR3 extends over 9 amino acids. CDR3 residues: CSSGNEQFF. CDR3 in DNA: TGCAGTTCCGGGAATGAGCAGTTCTTC.

This clone was seen more than once but under ten times. V gene TRBV3-1 (or the pseudogene TRBV3-2) combines with J gene TRBJ2-7, with a tentative D call TRBD2 (5 bases). The V gene lost 4 bases and the J gene lost 1 base, with 14 bases spanning the gap. Looked up from germline, CDR1 is LGHDT and CDR2 is YNNKEL (reference sequence). The CDR3 spans 15 residues. DNA for the CDR3: TGTGCCAGCAGCCCCTTTCTCCCGGGGTCCTACGAGCAGTACTTC. It yields the protein CASSPFLPGSYEQYF.

The CDR3 is CASSLGAWTGDKNIQYF. The CDR3 nucleotides read TGTGCCAGCAGCTTAGGGGCTTGGACAGGGGATAAAAACATTCAGTACTTC. The chain combines TRBV11-3 with TRBJ2-4, with 9 bases that match TRBD1. The germline gives CDR1 SGHNT, CDR2 YENEEA. This CDR3 has 17 residues. Losses at the gene ends were 1 base for V and 4 bases for J; bases not matched to a gene: 8.

V usage is TRBV5-6 and J usage is TRBJ2-7, with a tentative D call TRBD1 (6 bases). Between the trimmed V and J ends, which lost 1 base and 3 bases, there was a span of 14 bases. The germline CDR1 and CDR2 sequences are SGHDT and YYEEEE. The CDR3 consists of 15 residues. CDR3 sequence: CASSLRSGVFYEQYF. The CDR3, as DNA: TGTGCCAGCAGCTTGCGGTCAGGGGTTTTCTACGAGCAGTACTTC.

V gene TRBV9 combines with J gene TRBJ2-1; 9 nucleotides match TRBD2. CDR3 size: 17 residues. Losses at the gene ends were 0 bases for V and 5 bases for J; bases not matched to a gene: 9. The germline V gene has CDR1 SGDLS and CDR2 YYNGEE. In DNA form, the CDR3 reads TGTGCCAGCAGCGTAGGACGGCGGCGGGAGGGGGACAATGAGCAGTTCTTC. This gives the protein CASSVGRRREGDNEQFF.

V usage is TRBV28 and J usage is TRBJ1-4; TRBD1 matches 8 bases. The CDR3 spans 16 residues. V lost 4 bases, J lost 8 bases, and 12 bases stayed unmatched. The germline V gene encodes CDR1 MDHEN and CDR2 SYDVKM. The CDR3 reads CASSSTGVAEGEKLFF. Here the CDR3 DNA reads TGTGCCAGCAGTTCGACAGGGGTGGCGGAGGGCGAAAAACTGTTTTTT.

The chain links TRBV28 to TRBJ1-3; TRBD1 is a possible D gene (5 bases). The CDR3 consists of 14 residues. V lost 2 bases and J lost 2, with 7 bases in between. Germline assignment: CDR1 MDHEN and CDR2 SYDVKM. The chain's CDR3 is CASSLQGAGNTIYF. CDR3 DNA sequence: TGTGCCAGCAGTTTACAAGGGGCTGGAAACACCATATATTTT.

The chain recombines TRBV4-2 with TRBJ2-1; 7 bases map to TRBD2. The CDR3 extends over 16 amino acids. Germline values: CDR1 LGHNA, CDR2 YNFKEQ. The ends lost 1 base at V and 3 bases at J; junction bases unmatched: 6. The CDR3 region is CASSQVAAGDYNEQFF. The CDR3 coding sequence is TGTGCCAGCAGCCAAGTAGCGGCGGGGGACTACAATGAGCAGTTCTTC.

This clone was seen a few times. The chain has TRBV6-5 and TRBJ1-4; 7 bases fit TRBD1. J gave up 8 bases and V 6 bases, and 12 bases lay outside the gene matches. This CDR3 region has 15 residues. Germline loops: CDR1 MNHEY, CDR2 SVGAGI. The CDR3 protein is CASSQGQVPTEKLFF. Here the CDR3 DNA reads TGTGCCAGCAGCCAAGGACAGGTTCCTACCGAAAAACTGTTTTTT.

The table lists this clone with a few counts. Here the CDR3 reads CASRSDRGGEQYF. CDR3 in DNA: TGTGCCAGCAGGTCGGACAGGGGCGGCGAGCAGTACTTC. The chain joins TRBV2 to TRBJ2-7; 9 positions match TRBD1. V lost 6 bases to trimming and J lost 6 bases; unmatched junction nucleotides: 6. Germline values: CDR1 SNHLY, CDR2 FYNNEI. The CDR3 contains 13 residues. The full variable domain, with the rest looked up from reference TRBV2 and TRBJ2-7, is EPEVTQTPSHQVTQMGQEVILRCVPISNHLYFYWYRQILGQKVEFLVSFYNNEISEKSEIFDDQFSVERPDGSNFTLKIRSTKLEDSAMYFCASRSDRGGEQYFGPGTRLTVT.

V and J are TRBV18 and TRBJ2-5, with D possibly matching TRBD1 (5 bases). Germline CDR1 is KGHSH and CDR2 is LQKENI. Trimming left V 5 bases short and J 4 bases short, with 14 bases between. The CDR3 is 14 residues long. The CDR3 region has the DNA TGTGCCAGCTCAGCTCAGCAGGGTCGAGAGACCCAGTACTTC. It encodes CASSAQQGRETQYF.

The chain joins TRBV28 to TRBJ2-1, with 8 bases aligning to TRBD2. The V gene's germline CDR1 is MDHEN and CDR2 SYDVKM. V trimming: 4 bases; J trimming: 14 bases; junction bases outside the gene matches: 19. The CDR3 covers 16 residues. CDR3 region: CASSSPGLGEDSGKFF. For the CDR3, the DNA is TGTGCCAGCAGTTCTCCGGGACTAGGTGAGGATTCGGGAAAGTTCTTC.

The chain has TRBV19 and TRBJ2-7; a weak D match, TRBD2 (5 bases). The V gene lost 7 bases and the J gene lost 3 bases, with 16 bases spanning the gap. CDR1 is LNHDA, CDR2 SQIVND, per germline (reference sequence). This CDR3 is 14 amino acids long. The CDR3 nucleotides are TGTGCCAGTAAGGAGAGTAGCGCTTACTACGAGCAGTACTTC. As protein: CASKESSAYYEQYF.

This sequence joins TRBV11-2 and TRBJ2-7, with a possible D match to TRBD2 (6 bases). Trimming stripped 2 bases from V and 6 bases from J, with 8 bases between. This CDR3 contains 12 residues. Germline loops: CDR1 SGHAT, CDR2 FQNNGV. The CDR3 DNA reads TGTGCCAGCAGCTTACAGGGAGGCGAGCAGTACTTC. Its translation is CASSLQGGEQYF.

This clone occurred once. CDR3 sequence (DNA): TGTGCCAGCAGTCCCCCCCGACAGGACACCTACGAGCAGTACTTC. It specifies CASSPPRQDTYEQYF. The chain uses TRBV28 and TRBJ2-7; a weak D match, TRBD1 (6 bases). Deletions cut 5 bases from V and 2 bases from J, with 16 bases between. CDR3 length: 15 residues. The germline gives CDR1 MDHEN, CDR2 SYDVKM. The variable domain in full, with the rest retrieved from reference TRBV28 and TRBJ2-7, is DVKVTQSSRYLVKRTGEKVFLECVQDMDHENMFWYRQDPGLGLRLIYFSYDVKMKEKGDIPEGYSVSREKKERFSLILESASTNQTSMYLCASSPPRQDTYEQYFGPGTRLTVT.

The rearrangement links TRBV19 to TRBJ2-5, with TRBD2 identical over 14 bases. Germline CDR1 reads LNHDA; CDR2 reads SQIVND (reference sequence). The CDR3 runs 15 residues. J was trimmed by 5 bases and V by 2 bases; bases with no gene match: 1. CDR3 amino acids: CASSIRLAGGETQYF. CDR3 DNA: TGTGCCAGTAGTATACGACTAGCGGGAGGGGAGACCCAGTACTTC.

The rearrangement links TRBV20-1 to TRBJ2-3, with D possibly matching TRBD2 (6 bases). Germline-derived CDR1 and CDR2 are DFQATT and SNEGSKA (reference sequence). This CDR3 is built from 11 residues. The CDR3 reads CRGGSTDTQYF. CDR3 in DNA: TGCAGGGGGGGTAGCACAGATACGCAGTATTTT.

The CDR3: CASSLRQGGTEAFF. DNA of the CDR3: TGCGCCAGCAGCCTTAGACAGGGGGGCACTGAAGCTTTCTTT. The chain uses TRBV5-1 and TRBJ1-1; TRBD1 matches at 9 bases. The CDR3 spans 14 residues. The V gene's germline CDR1 is SGHRS and CDR2 YFSETQ. Trimming took 4 bases from V and 4 from J; bases not matched to a gene: 5. Full variable domain (outside the CDR3, taken from reference TRBV5-1 and TRBJ1-1): KAGVTQTPRYLIKTRGQQVTLSCSPISGHRSVSWYQQTPGQGLQFLFEYFSETQRNKGNFPGRFSGRQFSNSRSEMNVSTLELGDSALYLCASSLRQGGTEAFFGQGTRLTVV.

The V call is TRBV5-6, the J call TRBJ1-5, with D perhaps matching TRBD1 (6 bases). V lost 3 bases and J lost 7, with 20 bases in between. CDR1 and CDR2 (germline): SGHDT, YYEEEE. This CDR3 spans 16 amino acids. CDR3 amino acids: CASSYRGGGEQQPQHF. The CDR3 DNA follows: TGTGCCAGCAGCTATCGAGGGGGGGGAGAGCAGCAGCCCCAGCATTTT. Supplemented by reference TRBV5-6 and TRBJ1-5, the full variable domain reads DAGVTQSPTHLIKTRGQQVTLRCSPKSGHDTVSWYQQALGQGPQFIFQYYEEEERQRGNFPDRFSGHQFPNYSSELNVNALLLGDSALYLCASSYRGGGEQQPQHFGDGTRLSIL.

The chain carries TRBV7-9 and TRBJ2-7, with D perhaps TRBD2 (6 bases). The CDR3 has 13 residues. V gave up 6 bases and J gave up 3 bases, with 12 bases separating them. Germline CDR1 SEHNR, CDR2 FQNEAQ (reference sequence). CDR3 bases: TGTGCCAGCAGTTCGGCGGGGATCTACGAGCAGTACTTC. It specifies CASSSAGIYEQYF.

This chain uses TRBV6-2 or TRBV6-3 with TRBJ1-2; D is unclear. The germline V gene encodes CDR1 MNHEY and CDR2 SVGEGT. The CDR3 totals 12 residues. The ends were cut back, 2 bases at V and 5 bases at J, with 6 bases in the middle. The CDR3 sequence: CASSYGQYGYTF. The CDR3 bases are TGTGCCAGCAGTTACGGGCAGTATGGCTACACCTTC.

The rearrangement uses TRBV5-8 and TRBJ1-6; a weak D match, TRBD1 (5 bases). Trimming removed 4 bases from V and 9 bases from J, with 14 bases in between. The length of the CDR3 is 14 residues. CDR1 SGHTS and CDR2 YDEGEE come from the germline V gene. CDR3 protein: CASSRRREGSPLHF. The CDR3 nucleotides read TGTGCCAGCAGCCGCCGCAGGGAGGGTTCACCCCTCCACTTT.

The rearrangement links TRBV18 to TRBJ2-7; 7 bases are a match to TRBD2. This CDR3 is 15 amino acids long. The germline CDR1 and CDR2 sequences are KGHSH and LQKENI. With V trimmed by 3 bases and J by 2 bases, 7 bases remained unmatched. CDR3 residues: CASSPPRAGTYEQYF. The CDR3, as DNA: TGTGCCAGCTCACCCCCCAGAGCGGGGACCTACGAGCAGTACTTC.

The rearrangement links TRBV5-8 to TRBJ1-1; weak D call: TRBD1 (5 bases). This CDR3 is 16 amino acids long. V was cut by 0 bases and J by 0 bases, with 12 bases left in between. Looked up from germline, CDR1 is SGHTS and CDR2 is YDEGEE. The CDR3 region is CASSLAGGRMNTEAFF. The CDR3 bases are TGTGCCAGCAGCTTGGCCGGGGGACGCATGAACACTGAAGCTTTCTTT. Full variable domain (outside the CDR3, taken from reference TRBV5-8 and TRBJ1-1): EAGVTQSPTHLIKTRGQQATLRCSPISGHTSVYWYQQALGLGLQFLLWYDEGEERNRGNFPPRFSGRQFPNYSSELNVNALELEDSALYLCASSLAGGRMNTEAFFGQGTRLTVV.

This clone has just a few counts. The chain joins TRBV27 to TRBJ2-2; D gene uncertain. This CDR3 contains 15 residues. From germline, CDR1 is MNHEY and CDR2 SMNVEV (reference sequence). V was cut by 1 base and J by 1 base, with 7 bases left in between. In DNA, the CDR3 is TGTGCCAGCAGTTTATTTGGAGTGAACACCGGGGAGCTGTTTTTT. Translating gives CASSLFGVNTGELFF.